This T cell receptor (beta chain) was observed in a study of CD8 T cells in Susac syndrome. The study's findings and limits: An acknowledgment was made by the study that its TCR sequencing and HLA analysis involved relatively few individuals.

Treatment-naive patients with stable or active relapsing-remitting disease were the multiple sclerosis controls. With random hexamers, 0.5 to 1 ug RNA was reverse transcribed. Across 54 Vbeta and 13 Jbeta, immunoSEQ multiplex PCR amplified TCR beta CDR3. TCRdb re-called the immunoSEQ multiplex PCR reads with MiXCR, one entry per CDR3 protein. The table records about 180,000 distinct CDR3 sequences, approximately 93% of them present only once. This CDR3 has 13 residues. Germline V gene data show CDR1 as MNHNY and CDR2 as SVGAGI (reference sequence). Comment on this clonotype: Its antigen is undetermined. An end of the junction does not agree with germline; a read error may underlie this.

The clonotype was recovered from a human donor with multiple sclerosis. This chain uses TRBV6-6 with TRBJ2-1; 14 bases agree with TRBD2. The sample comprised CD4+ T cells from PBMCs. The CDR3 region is CASSAGLAGVQLF. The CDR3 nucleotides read TGTGCCAGCAGTGCGGGACTAGCGGGAGTCCAATTATTC.